The rows below give T cell receptor beta chains drawn from one sample of a study of control samples from healthy donors and cancer patients. Produced via immunoSEQ multiplex PCR; TCRdb's table is partial and in-frame only. The sample shows about 98,000 clones, about four fifths of them seen only once. Material: blood. The receptors stem from a man aged 55 to 70 in good health. Both conserved end residues are part of each CDR3. Fields, in order: clone size, V gene, CDR3 protein. Part of the rows lack a size; the others show once, few, many or a class for expanded clones.

NA	TRBV2	CASSELAGGYEQYF
NA	TRBV7-9	CASSSGTGTIPSQYF
NA	TRBV30	CAWSLDTGAGELFF
NA	TRBV7-9	CASSPGTGEAGELFF
NA	TRBV6-4	CASSWETQYF
NA	TRBV6-6	CASSKPGQGADTQYF
NA	TRBV7-9	CASSLAYEETQYF
NA	TRBV4-2	CASSLPRGASSYNEQFF
NA	TRBV2	CASRYPEDRTDYEQYF
NA	TRBV6-5	CASSRTGLSGNTIYF
NA	TRBV5-4	CASSLSSASTDTQYF
NA	TRBV5-1	CASSFASGASYEQYF
NA	TRBV29-1	CSVLLTGRRTEAFF
NA	TRBV5-8	CASSSRNSPLHF
NA	TRBV19	CASRTGGGNQPQHF
NA	TRBV5-8	CASSLEQGTAEAFF
NA	TRBV4-1	CASSQDVSMNTEAFF
NA	TRBV11-1	CASRALAGGTDTQYF
NA	TRBV28	CASSSGHRNSPLHF
NA	TRBV19	CASRTASGTGGGYTF
NA	TRBV7-9	CASSFGTSGGLSSYEQYF
NA	TRBV3-1/TRBV3-2	CASSGPQGGEQYF
NA	TRBV30	CAWREGVSNEKLFF
NA	TRBV4-2	CASSQDGGGVYNEQFF
once	TRBV5-4	CASTIGGAKNIQYF
NA	TRBV7-8	CASSGQVSYEQYF
NA	TRBV2	CASSDLEEGNQPQHF
NA	TRBV29-1	CSVESPAGGSGANVLTF
NA	TRBV30	CAWSGPGARNQPQHF
NA	TRBV2	CASSLQGTEAFF
NA	TRBV9	CASSVDSRETQYF
NA	TRBV12-3/TRBV12-4	CASNRGLDEQYF
NA	TRBV5-5	CASSFISGSGNTIYF
once	TRBV19	CASTERESIYNEQFF
NA	TRBV7-9	CASSETGGQETQYF
NA	TRBV11-2	CASSLDGVQGQYF
NA	TRBV2	CASKIPGATNTGELFF
NA	TRBV10-3	CAIRLDRDPTGELFF
NA	TRBV6-5	CASTEGGGSTDTQYF
NA	TRBV30	CAWEGQGNTEAFF